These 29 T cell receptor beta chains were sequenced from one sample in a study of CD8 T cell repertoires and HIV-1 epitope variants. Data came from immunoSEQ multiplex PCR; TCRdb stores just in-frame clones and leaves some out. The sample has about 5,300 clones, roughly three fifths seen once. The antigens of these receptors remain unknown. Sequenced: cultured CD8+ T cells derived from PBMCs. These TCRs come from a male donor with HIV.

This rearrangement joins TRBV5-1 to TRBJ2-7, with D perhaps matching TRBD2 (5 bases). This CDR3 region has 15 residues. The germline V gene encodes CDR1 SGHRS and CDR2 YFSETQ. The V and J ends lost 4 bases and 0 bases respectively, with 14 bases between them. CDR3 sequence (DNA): TGCGCCAGCAGCCGTCCATCGGAGGCCTCCTACGAGCAGTACTTC. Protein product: CASSRPSEASYEQYF.

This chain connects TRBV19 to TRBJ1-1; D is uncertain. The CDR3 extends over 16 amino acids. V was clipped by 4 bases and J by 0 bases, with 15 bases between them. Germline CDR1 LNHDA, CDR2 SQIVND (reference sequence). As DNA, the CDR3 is TGTGCCAGTAGTACTACCCGACGAGACATGAACACTGAAGCTTTCTTT. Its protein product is CASSTTRRDMNTEAFF.

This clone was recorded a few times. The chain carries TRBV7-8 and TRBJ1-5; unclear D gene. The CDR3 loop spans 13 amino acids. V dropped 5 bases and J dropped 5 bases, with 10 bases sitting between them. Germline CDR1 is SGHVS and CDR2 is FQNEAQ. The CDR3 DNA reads TGTGCCAGCAGCCAAAGGTGGGATCAGCCCCAGCATTTT. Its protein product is CASSQRWDQPQHF.

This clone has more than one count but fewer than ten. The CDR3 coding sequence is TGCGCCAGCAGTGAGGAGACAGAATCAAATGAAAAACTGTTTTTT. It specifies CASSEETESNEKLFF. The V gene is TRBV10-1, the J gene TRBJ1-4; tentatively, D is TRBD1 (5 bases). The V end lost 2 bases, the J end lost 5 bases, and 12 bases lay between the germline ends. The CDR3 sequence is 15 residues long. Germline V gene sequence: CDR1 WNHNN, CDR2 SYGVQD (reference sequence).

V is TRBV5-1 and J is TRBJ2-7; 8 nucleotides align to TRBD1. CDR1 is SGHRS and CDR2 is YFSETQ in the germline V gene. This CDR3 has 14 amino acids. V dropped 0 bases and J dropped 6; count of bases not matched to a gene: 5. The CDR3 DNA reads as TGCGCCAGCAGCTTGGCCAACAGGGGGAGCGAGCAGTACTTC. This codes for CASSLANRGSEQYF.

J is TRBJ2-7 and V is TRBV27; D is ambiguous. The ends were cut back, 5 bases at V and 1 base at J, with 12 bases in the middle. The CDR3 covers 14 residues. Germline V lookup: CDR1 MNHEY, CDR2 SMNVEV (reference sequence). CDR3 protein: CASSAHGRSYEQYF. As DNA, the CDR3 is TGTGCCAGCAGTGCCCACGGTCGGTCCTACGAGCAGTACTTC.

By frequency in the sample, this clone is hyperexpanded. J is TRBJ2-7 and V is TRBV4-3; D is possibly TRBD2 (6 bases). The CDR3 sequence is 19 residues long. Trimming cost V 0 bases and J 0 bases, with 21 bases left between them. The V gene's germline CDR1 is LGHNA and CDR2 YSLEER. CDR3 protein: CASSQEPGAGALSSYEQYF. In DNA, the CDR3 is TGCGCCAGCAGCCAAGAGCCGGGAGCGGGCGCCCTGAGCTCCTACGAGCAGTACTTC.

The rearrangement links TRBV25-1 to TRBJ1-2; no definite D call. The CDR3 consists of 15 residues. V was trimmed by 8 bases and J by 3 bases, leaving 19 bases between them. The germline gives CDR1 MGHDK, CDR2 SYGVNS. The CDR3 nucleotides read TGTGCCAGCCAAAAAAGCACAGTGGGTTACTATGGCTACACCTTC. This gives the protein CASQKSTVGYYGYTF.

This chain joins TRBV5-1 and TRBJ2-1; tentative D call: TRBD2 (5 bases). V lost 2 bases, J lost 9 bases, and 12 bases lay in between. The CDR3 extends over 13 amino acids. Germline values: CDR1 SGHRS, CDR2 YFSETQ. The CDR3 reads CASSFLDYGEQFF. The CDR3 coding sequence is TGCGCCAGCAGCTTCCTTGACTATGGTGAGCAGTTCTTC.

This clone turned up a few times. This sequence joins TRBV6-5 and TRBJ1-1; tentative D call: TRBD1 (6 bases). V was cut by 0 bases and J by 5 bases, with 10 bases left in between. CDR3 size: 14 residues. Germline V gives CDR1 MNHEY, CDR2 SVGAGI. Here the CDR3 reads CASSYSRGRTEAFF. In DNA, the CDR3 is TGTGCCAGCAGTTACTCCAGGGGTAGAACTGAAGCTTTCTTT.

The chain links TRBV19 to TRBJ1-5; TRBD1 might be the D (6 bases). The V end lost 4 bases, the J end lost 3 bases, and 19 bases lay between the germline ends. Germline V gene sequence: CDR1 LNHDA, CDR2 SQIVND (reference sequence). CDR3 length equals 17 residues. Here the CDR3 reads CASSTYPGTRNNQPQHF. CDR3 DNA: TGTGCCAGTAGTACTTACCCCGGGACAAGAAACAATCAGCCCCAGCATTTT.

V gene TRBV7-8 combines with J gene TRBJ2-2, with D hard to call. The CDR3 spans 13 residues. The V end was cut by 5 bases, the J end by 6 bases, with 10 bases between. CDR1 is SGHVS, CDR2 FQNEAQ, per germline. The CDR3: CASSPTRAGELFF. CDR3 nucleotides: TGTGCCAGCAGCCCGACAAGGGCCGGGGAGCTGTTTTTT.

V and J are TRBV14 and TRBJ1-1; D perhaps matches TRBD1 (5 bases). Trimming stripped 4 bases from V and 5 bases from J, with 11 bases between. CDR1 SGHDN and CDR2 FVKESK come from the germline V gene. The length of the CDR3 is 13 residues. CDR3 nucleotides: TGTGCCAGCAGCCCCCTGGGACGGACTGAAGCTTTCTTT. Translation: CASSPLGRTEAFF.

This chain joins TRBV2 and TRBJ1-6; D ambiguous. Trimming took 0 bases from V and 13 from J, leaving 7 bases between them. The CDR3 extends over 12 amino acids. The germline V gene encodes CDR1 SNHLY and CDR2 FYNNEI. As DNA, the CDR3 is TGTGCCAGCAGTGAAGCGGGCCACCCCCTCCACTTT. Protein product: CASSEAGHPLHF.

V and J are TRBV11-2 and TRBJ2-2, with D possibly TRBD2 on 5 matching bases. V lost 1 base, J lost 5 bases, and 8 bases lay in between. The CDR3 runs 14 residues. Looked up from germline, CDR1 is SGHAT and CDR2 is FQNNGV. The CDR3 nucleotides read TGTGCCAGCAGCTTAGCCCGGAGGACCGGGGAGCTGTTTTTT. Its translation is CASSLARRTGELFF.

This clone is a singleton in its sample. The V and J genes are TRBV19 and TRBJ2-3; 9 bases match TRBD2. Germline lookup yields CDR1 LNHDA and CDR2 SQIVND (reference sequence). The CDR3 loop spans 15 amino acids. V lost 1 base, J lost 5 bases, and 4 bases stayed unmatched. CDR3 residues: CASSIVAGAVDTQYF. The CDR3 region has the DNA TGTGCCAGTAGTATAGTAGCGGGAGCAGTAGATACGCAGTATTTT.

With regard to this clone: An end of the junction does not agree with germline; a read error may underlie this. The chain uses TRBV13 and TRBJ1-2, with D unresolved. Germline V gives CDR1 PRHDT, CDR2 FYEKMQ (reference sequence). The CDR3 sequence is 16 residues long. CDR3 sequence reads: CASSQDPPDLDYGYTF. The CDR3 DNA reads TGCGCCAGCAGCCAAGATCCCCCAGACTTGGACTATGGCTACACCTTC.

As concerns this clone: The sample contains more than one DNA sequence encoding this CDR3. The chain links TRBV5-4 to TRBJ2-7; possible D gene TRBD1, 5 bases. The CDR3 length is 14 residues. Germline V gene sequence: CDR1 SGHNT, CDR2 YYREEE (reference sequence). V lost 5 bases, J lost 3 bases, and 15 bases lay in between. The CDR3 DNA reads TGTGCCAGCAGTTTGCAGGGTTCAGACTACGAGCAGTACTTC. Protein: CASSLQGSDYEQYF.

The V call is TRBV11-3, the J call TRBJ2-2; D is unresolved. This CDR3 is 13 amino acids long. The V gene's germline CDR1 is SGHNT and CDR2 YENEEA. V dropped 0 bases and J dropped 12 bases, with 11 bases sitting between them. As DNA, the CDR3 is TGTGCCAGCAGCTTAGAATCAAGTTCCAAGCTGTTTTTT. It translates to CASSLESSSKLFF.

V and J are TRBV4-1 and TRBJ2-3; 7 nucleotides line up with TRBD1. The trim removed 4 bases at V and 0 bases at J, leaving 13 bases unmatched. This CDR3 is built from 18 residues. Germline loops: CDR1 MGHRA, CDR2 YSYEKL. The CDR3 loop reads CASSPGTDPKPSTDTQYF. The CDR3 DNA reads TGCGCCAGCAGCCCGGGGACAGATCCGAAACCTAGCACAGATACGCAGTATTTT.

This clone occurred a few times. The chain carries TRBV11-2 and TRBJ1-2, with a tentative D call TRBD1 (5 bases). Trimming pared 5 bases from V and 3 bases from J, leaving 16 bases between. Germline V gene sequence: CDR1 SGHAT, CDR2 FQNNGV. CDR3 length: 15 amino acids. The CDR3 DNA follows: TGTGCCAGCAGCCCCGGGGCTCAGGGTGACTATGGCTACACCTTC. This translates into CASSPGAQGDYGYTF.

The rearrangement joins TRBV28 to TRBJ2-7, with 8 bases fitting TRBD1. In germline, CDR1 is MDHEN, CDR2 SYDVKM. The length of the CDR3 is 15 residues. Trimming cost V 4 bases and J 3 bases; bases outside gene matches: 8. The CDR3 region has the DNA TGTGCCAGCAGTTCCCCCTTGACAGGGGTCTACGAGCAGTACTTC. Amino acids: CASSSPLTGVYEQYF.

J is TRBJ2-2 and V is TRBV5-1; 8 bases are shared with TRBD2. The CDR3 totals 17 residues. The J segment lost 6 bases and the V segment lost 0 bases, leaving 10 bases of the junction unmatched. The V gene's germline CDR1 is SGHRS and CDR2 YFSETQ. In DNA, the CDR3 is TGCGCCAGCAGCTTGGCACCAGCGGGAGAGCCGTCCGGGGAGCTGTTTTTT. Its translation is CASSLAPAGEPSGELFF.

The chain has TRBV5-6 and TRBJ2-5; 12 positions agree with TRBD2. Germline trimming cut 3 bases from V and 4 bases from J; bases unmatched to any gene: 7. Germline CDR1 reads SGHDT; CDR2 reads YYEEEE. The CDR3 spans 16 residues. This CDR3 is CASSSSSGGAVETQYF. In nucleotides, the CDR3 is TGTGCCAGCAGCTCGTCTAGCGGGGGGGCGGTAGAGACCCAGTACTTC.

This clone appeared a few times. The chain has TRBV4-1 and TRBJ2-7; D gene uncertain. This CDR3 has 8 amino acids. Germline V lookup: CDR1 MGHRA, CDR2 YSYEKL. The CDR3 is CASSQESV. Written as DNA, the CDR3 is TGCGCCAGCAGCCAAGAGTCGGTC.

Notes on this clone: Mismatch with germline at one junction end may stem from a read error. The CDR3 bases are TGTGCCAGCAGCGCCTCGGCGACAGGGGGAATGGGGGCCTTC. It encodes CASSASATGGMGAF. The chain carries TRBV5-6 and TRBJ1-2; 9 bases are a match to TRBD1. From germline, CDR1 is SGHDT and CDR2 YYEEEE. The CDR3 totals 14 residues. Together with reference TRBV5-6 and TRBJ1-2, the CDR3 gives the full variable domain: DAGVTQSPTHLIKTRGQQVTLRCSPKSGHDTVSWYQQALGQGPQFIFQYYEEEERQRGNFPDRFSGHQFPNYSSELNVNALLLGDSALYLCASSASATGGMGAFGSGTRLTVV.

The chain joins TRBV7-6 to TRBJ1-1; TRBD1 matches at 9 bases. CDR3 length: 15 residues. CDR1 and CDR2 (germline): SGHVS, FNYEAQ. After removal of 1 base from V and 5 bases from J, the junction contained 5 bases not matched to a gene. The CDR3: CASSLETGGLTEAFF. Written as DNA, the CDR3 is TGTGCCAGCAGCTTAGAAACAGGGGGCCTAACTGAAGCTTTCTTT.

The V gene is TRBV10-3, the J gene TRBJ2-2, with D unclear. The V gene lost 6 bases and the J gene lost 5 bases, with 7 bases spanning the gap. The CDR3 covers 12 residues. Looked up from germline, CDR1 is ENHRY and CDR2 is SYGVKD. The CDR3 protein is CAISVRTGELFF. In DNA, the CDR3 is TGTGCCATCAGCGTTAGGACCGGGGAGCTGTTTTTT.

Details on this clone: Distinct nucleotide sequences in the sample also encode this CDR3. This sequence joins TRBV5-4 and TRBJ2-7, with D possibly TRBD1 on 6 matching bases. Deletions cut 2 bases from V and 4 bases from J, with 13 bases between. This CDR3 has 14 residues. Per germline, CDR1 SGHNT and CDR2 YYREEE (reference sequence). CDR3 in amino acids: CASSLQGSDYEQYF. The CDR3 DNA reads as TGTGCCAGCAGCTTACAGGGATCGGATTACGAGCAGTACTTC.